This T cell receptor beta chain was found in a study of post-analysis software for immune sequencing data. This clonotype came up many times. Antigen: not known. Study-wide results and caveats: Multiple sclerosis patients had significantly lower normalized Chao1 diversity than controls. In patients, about 5 TRBV segments were more frequent than in controls, with TRBV5-6, TRBV5-1 and TRBV20-1 among them.

The CDR3 is 11 residues long. The ends were cut back, 8 bases at V and 4 bases at J, with 9 bases in the middle. In germline, CDR1 is SGHTA, CDR2 FQGNSA. Carried by the TCR beta cDNA libraries were unique molecular identifiers. TCRdb re-called the PCR reads with MiXCR, one entry per CDR3 protein. Of some 450,000 distinct CDR3 sequences listed, approximately 45% are singletons. V is TRBV7-2 and J is TRBJ2-7; TRBD1 is a possible D gene (5 bases). Sequencing was performed on blood. The clonotype was recovered from a girl aged 5 to 17 with multiple sclerosis. CDR3: CASSRGYEQYF. In DNA, the CDR3 is TGTGCCAGCTCAAGGGGATACGAGCAGTACTTC. The whole variable domain, remainder taken from reference TRBV7-2 and TRBJ2-7, is GAGVSQSPSNKVTEKGKDVELRCDPISGHTALYWYRQSLGQGLEFLIYFQGNSAPDKSGLPSDRFSAERTGGSVSTLTIQRTQQEDSAVYLCASSRGYEQYFGPGTRLTVT.